The TCR beta chain described here comes from a study of CD8+ T cells in alopecia areata. RNA extraction was followed by reverse transcription into cDNA, which acted as the sequencing template. Method: immunoSEQ multiplex PCR; TCRdb's copy keeps in-frame clones and lacks some. Of 65,000 to 90,000 clones in the sample, roughly 50% were seen once. Both peripheral blood and punch biopsies of lesional scalp skin were obtained from patients who had alopecia areata. Trimming cost V 9 bases and J 1 base; bases outside gene matches: 3. The CDR3 is 13 residues long. Germline-derived CDR1 and CDR2 are MGHDK and SYGVNS.

The J gene is TRBJ2-3, the V gene TRBV25-1; 8 bases align to TRBD2. This sequence originates from a human donor with alopecia areata. The sequencing input was NKG2D-high CD8+ T cells sorted from blood. The CDR3 reads CARAGGGTDTQYF. The CDR3 coding sequence is TGTGCCAGGGCCGGGGGGGGCACAGATACGCAGTATTTT. The variable domain in full, with the rest retrieved from reference TRBV25-1 and TRBJ2-3, is EADIYQTPRYLVIGTGKKITLECSQTMGHDKMYWYQQDPGMELHLIHYSYGVNSTEKGDLSSESTVSRIRTEHFPLTLESARPSHTSQYLCARAGGGTDTQYFGPGTRLTVL.